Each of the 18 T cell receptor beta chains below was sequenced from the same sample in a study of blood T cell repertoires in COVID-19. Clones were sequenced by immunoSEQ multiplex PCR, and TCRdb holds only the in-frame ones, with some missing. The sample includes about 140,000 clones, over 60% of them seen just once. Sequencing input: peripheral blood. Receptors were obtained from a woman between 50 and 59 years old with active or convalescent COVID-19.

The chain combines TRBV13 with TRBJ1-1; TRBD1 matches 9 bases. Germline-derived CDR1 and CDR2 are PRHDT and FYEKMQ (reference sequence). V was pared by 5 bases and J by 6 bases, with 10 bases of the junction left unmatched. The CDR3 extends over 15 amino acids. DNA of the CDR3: TGTGCCAGCAGCCTCTTGGGACAGGGTATCCCTGAAGCTTTCTTT. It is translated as CASSLLGQGIPEAFF.

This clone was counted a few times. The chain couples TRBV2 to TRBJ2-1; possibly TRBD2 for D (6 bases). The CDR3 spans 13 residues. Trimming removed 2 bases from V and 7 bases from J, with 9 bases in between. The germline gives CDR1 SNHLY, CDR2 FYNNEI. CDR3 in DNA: TGTGCCAGCAGTGAAACAGGACTAAATGAGCAGTTCTTC. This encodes CASSETGLNEQFF.

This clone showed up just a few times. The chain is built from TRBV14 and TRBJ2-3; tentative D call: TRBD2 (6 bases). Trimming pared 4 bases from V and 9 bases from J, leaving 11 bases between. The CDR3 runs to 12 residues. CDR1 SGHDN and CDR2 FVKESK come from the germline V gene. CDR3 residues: CASSLGLGTQYF. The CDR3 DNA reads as TGTGCCAGCAGCCTGGGACTTGGAACGCAGTATTTT.

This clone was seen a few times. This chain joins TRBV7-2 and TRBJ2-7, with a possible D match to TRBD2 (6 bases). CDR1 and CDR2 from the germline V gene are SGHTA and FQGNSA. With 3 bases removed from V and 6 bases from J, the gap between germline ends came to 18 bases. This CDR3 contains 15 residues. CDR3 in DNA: TGTGCCAGCAGCTTGAGGCAGGTGGGACTGAGCGAGCAGTACTTC. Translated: CASSLRQVGLSEQYF.

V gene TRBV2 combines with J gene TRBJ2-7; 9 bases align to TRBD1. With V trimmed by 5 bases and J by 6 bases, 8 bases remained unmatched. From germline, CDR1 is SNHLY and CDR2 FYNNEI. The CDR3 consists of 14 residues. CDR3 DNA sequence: TGTGCCAGCAGTCCCGGGACAGGGTATAGCGAGCAGTACTTC. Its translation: CASSPGTGYSEQYF.

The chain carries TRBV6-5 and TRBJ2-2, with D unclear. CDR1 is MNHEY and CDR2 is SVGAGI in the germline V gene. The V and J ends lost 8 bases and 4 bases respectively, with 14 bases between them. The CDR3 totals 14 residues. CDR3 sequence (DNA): TGTGCCAGCTCGAGAACCTTAGCCACCGGGGAGCTGTTTTTT. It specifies CASSRTLATGELFF.

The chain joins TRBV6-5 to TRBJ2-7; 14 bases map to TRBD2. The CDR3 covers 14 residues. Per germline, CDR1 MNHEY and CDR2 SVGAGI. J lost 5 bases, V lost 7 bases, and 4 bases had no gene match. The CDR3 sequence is CASIRTSGGNEQYF. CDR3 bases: TGTGCCAGCATCCGGACTAGCGGGGGGAACGAGCAGTACTTC.

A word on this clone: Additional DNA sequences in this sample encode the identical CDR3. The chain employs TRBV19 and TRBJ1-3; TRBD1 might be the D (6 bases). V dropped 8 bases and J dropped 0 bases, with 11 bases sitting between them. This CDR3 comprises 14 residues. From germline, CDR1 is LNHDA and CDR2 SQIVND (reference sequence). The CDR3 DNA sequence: TGTGCCAGTTCCGGACAGCCCTCTGGAAACACCATATATTTT. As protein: CASSGQPSGNTIYF.

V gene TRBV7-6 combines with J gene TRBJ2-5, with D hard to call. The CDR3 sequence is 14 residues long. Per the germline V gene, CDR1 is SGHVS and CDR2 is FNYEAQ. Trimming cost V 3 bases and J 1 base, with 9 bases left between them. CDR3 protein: CASSFSVFQETQYF. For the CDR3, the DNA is TGTGCCAGCAGCTTCTCTGTCTTCCAAGAGACCCAGTACTTC. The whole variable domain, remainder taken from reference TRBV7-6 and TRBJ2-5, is GAGVSQSPRYKVTKRGQDVALRCDPISGHVSLYWYRQALGQGPEFLTYFNYEAQQDKSGLPNDRFSAERPEGSISTLTIQRTEQRDSAMYRCASSFSVFQETQYFGPGTRLLVL.

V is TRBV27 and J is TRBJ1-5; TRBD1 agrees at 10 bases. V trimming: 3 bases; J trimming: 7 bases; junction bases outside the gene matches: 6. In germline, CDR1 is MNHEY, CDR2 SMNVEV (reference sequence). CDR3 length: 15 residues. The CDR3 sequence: CASSLTTGGPQPQHF. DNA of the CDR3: TGTGCCAGCAGTTTGACGACAGGGGGCCCCCAGCCCCAGCATTTT.

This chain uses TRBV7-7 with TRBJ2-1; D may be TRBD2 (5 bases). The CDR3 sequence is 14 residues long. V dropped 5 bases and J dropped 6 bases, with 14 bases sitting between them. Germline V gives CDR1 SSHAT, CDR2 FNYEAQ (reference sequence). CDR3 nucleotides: TGTGCCAGCAGCCCGCTTACTAGGGCCAATGAGCAGTTCTTC. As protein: CASSPLTRANEQFF.

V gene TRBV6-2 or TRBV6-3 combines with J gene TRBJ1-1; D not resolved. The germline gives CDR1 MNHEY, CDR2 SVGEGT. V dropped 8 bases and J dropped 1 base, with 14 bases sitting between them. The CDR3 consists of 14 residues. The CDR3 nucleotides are TGTGCCAGCGGCCCCTTTACAGAGAACACTGAAGCTTTCTTT. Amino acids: CASGPFTENTEAFF.

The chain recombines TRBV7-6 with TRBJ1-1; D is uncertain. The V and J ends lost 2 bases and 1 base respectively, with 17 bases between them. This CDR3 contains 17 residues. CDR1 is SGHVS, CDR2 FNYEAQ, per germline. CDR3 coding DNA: TGTGCCAGCAGCTTAAATCCCCTCAGCGGAAGGAACACTGAAGCTTTCTTT. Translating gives CASSLNPLSGRNTEAFF.

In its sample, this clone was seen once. CDR3 nucleotide sequence: TGCGCCAGCAGCCAAGATCGGGGAGGGGGTGGCTATGGCTACACCTTC. It encodes CASSQDRGGGGYGYTF. The chain uses TRBV4-3 and TRBJ1-2; D possibly corresponds to TRBD1 (6 bases). The CDR3 extends over 16 amino acids. Looked up from germline, CDR1 is LGHNA and CDR2 is YSLEER. Trimming shortened V by 0 bases and J by 4 bases, and 15 bases separated the two germline ends.

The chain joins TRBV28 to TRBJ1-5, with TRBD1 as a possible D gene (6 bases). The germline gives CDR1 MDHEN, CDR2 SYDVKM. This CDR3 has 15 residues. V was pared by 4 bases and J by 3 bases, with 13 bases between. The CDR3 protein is CASSYRNRDNQPQHF. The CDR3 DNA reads TGTGCCAGCAGTTACCGGAACAGGGACAATCAGCCCCAGCATTTT.

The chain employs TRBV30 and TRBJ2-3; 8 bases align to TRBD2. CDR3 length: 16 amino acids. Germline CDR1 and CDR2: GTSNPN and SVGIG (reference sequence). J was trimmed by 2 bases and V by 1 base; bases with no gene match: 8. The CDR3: CAWSGVLRGVTDTQYF. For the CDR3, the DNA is TGTGCCTGGAGTGGTGTGTTGCGGGGGGTCACAGATACGCAGTATTTT.

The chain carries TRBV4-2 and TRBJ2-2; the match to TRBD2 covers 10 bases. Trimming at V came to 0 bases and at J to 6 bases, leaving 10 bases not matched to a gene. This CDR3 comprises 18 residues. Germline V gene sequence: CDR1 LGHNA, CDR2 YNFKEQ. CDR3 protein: CASSQDGVAGGFAGELFF. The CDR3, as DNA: TGTGCCAGCAGCCAAGATGGTGTAGCGGGAGGTTTTGCCGGGGAGCTGTTTTTT.

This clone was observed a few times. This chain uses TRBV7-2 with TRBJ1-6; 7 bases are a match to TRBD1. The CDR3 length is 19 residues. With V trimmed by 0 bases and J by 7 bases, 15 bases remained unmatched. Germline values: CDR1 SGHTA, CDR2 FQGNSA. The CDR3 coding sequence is TGTGCCAGCAGCTTAGCCCCGCGACAGGGCAGCTTAAGGAATTCACCCCTCCACTTT. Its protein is CASSLAPRQGSLRNSPLHF.